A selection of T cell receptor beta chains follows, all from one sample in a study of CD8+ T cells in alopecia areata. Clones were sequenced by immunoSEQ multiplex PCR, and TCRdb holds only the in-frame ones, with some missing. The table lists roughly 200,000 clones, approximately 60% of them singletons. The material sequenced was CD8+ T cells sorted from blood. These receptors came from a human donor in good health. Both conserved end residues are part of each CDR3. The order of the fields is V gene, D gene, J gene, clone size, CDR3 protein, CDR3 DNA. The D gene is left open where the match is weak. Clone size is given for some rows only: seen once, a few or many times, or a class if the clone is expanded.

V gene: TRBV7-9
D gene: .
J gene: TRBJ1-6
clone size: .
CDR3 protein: CASSAPPGDSPLHF
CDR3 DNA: TGTGCCAGCAGCGCCCCCCCCGGGGATTCACCCCTCCACTTT

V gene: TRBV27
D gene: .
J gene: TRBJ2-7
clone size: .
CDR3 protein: CASSSKQGRGYF
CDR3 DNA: TGTGCCAGCAGTTCCAAACAAGGGCGCGGGTACTTC

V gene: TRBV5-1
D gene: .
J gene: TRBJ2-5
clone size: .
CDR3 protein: CASSLAGWQETQYF
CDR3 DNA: TGCGCCAGCAGCCTTGCGGGGTGGCAAGAGACCCAGTACTTC

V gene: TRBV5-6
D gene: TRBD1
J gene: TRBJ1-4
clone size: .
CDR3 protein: CASSPGQRLNEKLFF
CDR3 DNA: TGTGCCAGCAGCCCGGGACAGCGCCTGAATGAAAAACTGTTTTTT

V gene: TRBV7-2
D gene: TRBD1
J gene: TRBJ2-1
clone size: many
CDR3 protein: CASSQDGTGGYNEQFF
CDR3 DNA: TGTGCCAGCAGCCAAGACGGGACAGGGGGTTACAATGAGCAGTTCTTC

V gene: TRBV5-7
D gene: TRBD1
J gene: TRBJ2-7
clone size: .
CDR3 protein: CALPRGQWYEQYF
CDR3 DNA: TGTGCCCTACCGAGGGGGCAATGGTACGAGCAGTACTTC

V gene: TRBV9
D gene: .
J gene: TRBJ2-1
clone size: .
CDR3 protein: CASSPRTGSYNEQFF
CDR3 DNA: TGTGCCAGCAGCCCGAGGACGGGGTCCTACAATGAGCAGTTCTTC

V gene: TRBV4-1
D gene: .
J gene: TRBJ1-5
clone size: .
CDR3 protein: CASSQAGRGDQPQHF
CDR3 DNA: TGCGCCAGCAGCCAAGCGGGGAGGGGGGATCAGCCCCAGCATTTT

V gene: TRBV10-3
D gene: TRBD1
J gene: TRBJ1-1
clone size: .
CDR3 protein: CAISERTGTEAFF
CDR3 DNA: TGTGCCATCAGTGAACGGACAGGGACTGAAGCTTTCTTT

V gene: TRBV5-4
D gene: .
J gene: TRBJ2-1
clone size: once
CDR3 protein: CASSLSPEGGGNEQFF
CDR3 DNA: TGTGCCAGCAGCTTGTCCCCGGAAGGGGGGGGAAATGAGCAGTTCTTC

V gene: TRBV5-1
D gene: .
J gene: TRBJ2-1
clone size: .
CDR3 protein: CASSSWVGEQFF
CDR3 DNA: TGCGCCAGCAGCTCCTGGGTGGGGGAGCAGTTCTTC

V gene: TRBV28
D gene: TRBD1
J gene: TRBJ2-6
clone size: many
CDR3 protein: CASSLGQISGANVLTF
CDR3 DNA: TGTGCCAGCAGTCTGGGACAGATCTCTGGGGCCAACGTCCTGACTTTC

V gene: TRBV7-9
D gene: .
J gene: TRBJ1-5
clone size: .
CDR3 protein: CASAINSNQPQHF
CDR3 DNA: TGTGCCAGCGCCATAAATAGCAATCAGCCCCAGCATTTT

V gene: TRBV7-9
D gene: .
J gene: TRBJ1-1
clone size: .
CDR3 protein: CASSWSVAENTEAFF
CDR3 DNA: TGTGCCAGCAGCTGGAGTGTGGCGGAGAACACTGAAGCTTTCTTT

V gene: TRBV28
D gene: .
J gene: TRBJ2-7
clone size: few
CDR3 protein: CASTRQVGGSYEQYF
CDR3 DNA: TGTGCCAGCACCCGACAGGTGGGGGGCTCCTACGAGCAGTACTTC

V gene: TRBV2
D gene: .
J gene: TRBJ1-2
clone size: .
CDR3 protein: CASSDSNYGYTF
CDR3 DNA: TGTGCCAGCAGCGACAGTAACTATGGCTACACCTTC

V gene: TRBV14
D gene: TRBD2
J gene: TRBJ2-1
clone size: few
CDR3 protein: CASSQEWLAGGNEQFF
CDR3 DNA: TGTGCCAGCAGCCAAGAATGGCTAGCGGGAGGGAATGAGCAGTTCTTC

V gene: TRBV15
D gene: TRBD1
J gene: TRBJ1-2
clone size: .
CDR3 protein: CATSIDRANYGYTF
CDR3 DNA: TGTGCCACCAGCATCGACAGGGCTAACTATGGCTACACCTTC

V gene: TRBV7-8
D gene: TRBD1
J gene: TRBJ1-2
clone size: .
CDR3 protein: CASSPGGNGYTF
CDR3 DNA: TGTGCCAGCAGCCCAGGGGGGAATGGCTACACCTTC

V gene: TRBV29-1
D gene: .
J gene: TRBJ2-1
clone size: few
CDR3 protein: CSVTQYNEQFF
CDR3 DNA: TGCAGCGTTACCCAATACAATGAGCAGTTCTTC

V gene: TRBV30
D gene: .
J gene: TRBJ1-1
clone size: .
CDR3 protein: CAWSLGETTEAFF
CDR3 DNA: TGTGCCTGGAGCCTCGGGGAAACCACTGAAGCTTTCTTT

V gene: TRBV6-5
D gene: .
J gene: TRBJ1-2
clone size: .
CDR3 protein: CASSYSEGLGYYGYTF
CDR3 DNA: TGTGCCAGCAGTTACTCCGAAGGCCTGGGGTACTATGGCTACACCTTC

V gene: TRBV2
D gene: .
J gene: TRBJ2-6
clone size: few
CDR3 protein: CASSGEANVLTF
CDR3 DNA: TGTGCCAGCAGCGGTGAGGCCAACGTCCTGACTTTC

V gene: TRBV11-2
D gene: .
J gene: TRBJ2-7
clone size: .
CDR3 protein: CASSYRVSYEQYF
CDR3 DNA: TGTGCCAGCAGCTACAGGGTTTCATACGAGCAGTACTTC

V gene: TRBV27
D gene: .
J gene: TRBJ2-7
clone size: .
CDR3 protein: CASSLPGNEQYF
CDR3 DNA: TGTGCCAGCAGTTTACCGGGTAACGAGCAGTACTTC

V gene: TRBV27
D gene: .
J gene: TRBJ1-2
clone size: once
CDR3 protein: CASSLRVSYGYTF
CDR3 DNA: TGTGCCAGCAGTCTCCGGGTCAGCTATGGCTACACCTTC

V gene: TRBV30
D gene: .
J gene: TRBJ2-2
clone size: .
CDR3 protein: CAWNPGTTGGELFF
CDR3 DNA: TGTGCCTGGAATCCGGGCACAACGGGCGGGGAGCTGTTTTTT

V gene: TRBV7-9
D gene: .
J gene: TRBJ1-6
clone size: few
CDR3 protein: CASAAGINSPLHF
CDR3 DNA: TGTGCCAGCGCGGCGGGGATCAATTCACCCCTCCACTTT

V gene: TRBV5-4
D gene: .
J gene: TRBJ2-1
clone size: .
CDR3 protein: CASTIGVEQFF
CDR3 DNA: TGTGCCAGCACTATAGGGGTCGAGCAGTTCTTC

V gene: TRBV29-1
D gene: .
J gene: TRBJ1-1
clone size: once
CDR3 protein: CSVDSNHGTDAFF
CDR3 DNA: TGCAGCGTTGATAGTAACCATGGCACTGATGCTTTCTTT

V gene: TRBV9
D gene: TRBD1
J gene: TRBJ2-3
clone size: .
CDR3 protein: CASSAPGQGRDTQYF
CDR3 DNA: TGTGCCAGCAGCGCGCCGGGACAGGGGCGCGATACGCAGTATTTT

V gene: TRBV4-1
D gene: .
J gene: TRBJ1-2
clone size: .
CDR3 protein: CASSQGAGHYTF
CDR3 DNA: TGCGCCAGCAGCCAAGGGGCAGGGCACTACACCTTC

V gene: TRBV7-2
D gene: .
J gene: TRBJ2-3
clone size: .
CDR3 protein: CASSLLEISTDTQYF
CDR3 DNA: TGTGCCAGCAGCCTGCTCGAGATTAGCACAGATACGCAGTATTTT

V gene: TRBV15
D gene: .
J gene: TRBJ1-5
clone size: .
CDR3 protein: CATSAINQPQHF
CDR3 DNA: TGTGCCACCAGCGCTATCAATCAGCCCCAGCATTTT

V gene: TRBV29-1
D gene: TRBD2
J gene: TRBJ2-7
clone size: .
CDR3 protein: CSGTRGRGSYEQYF
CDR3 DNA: TGCAGCGGGACTCGAGGGCGGGGGAGCTACGAGCAGTACTTC

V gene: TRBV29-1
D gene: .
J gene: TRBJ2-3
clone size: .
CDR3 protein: CSVEWGADTQYF
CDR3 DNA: TGCAGCGTTGAATGGGGCGCAGATACGCAGTATTTT

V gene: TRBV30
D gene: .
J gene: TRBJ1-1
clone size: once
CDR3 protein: CAWYLGVTEAFF
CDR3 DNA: TGTGCCTGGTATCTGGGAGTCACTGAAGCTTTCTTT

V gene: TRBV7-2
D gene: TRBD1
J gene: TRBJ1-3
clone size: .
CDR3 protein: CASSSGTENTIYF
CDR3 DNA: TGTGCCAGCAGCTCGGGGACAGAAAACACCATATATTTT

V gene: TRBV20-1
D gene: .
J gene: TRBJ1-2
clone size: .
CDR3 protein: CSARVGVGYTF
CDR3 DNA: TGCAGTGCTAGAGTAGGGGTTGGCTACACCTTC

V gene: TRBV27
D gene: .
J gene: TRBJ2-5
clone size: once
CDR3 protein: CASSPQGLGYQETQYF
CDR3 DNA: TGTGCCAGCAGTCCTCAGGGTTTGGGGTACCAAGAGACCCAGTACTTC

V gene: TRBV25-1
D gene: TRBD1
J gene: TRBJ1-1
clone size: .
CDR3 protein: CASSDWGQGNTEAFF
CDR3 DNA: TGTGCCAGCAGTGACTGGGGACAGGGGAACACTGAAGCTTTCTTT

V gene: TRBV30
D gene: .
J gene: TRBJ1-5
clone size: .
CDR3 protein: CAWSVGIGDNQPQHF
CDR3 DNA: TGTGCCTGGAGTGTAGGAATAGGGGACAATCAGCCCCAGCATTTT

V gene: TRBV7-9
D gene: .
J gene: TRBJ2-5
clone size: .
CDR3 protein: CASSLWGQTRETQYF
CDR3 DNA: TGTGCCAGCAGCTTATGGGGCCAAACGAGAGAGACCCAGTACTTC

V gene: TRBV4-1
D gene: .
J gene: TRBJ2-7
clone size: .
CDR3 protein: CASSQQRGTVYEQYF
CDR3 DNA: TGCGCCAGCAGCCAACAGAGGGGAACGGTCTACGAGCAGTACTTC

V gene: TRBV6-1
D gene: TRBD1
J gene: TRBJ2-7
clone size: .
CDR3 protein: CASSDTGASYEQYF
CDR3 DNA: TGTGCCAGCAGCGATACAGGGGCTAGCTACGAGCAGTACTTC

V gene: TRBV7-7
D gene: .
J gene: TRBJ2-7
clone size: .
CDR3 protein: CASSEYQGYEQYF
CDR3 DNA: TGTGCCAGCAGCGAATACCAGGGTTACGAGCAGTACTTC

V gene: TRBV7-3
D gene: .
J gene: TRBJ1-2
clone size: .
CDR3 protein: CASSLDGGWYGYTF
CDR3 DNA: TGTGCCAGCAGCTTAGACGGGGGTTGGTATGGCTACACCTTC

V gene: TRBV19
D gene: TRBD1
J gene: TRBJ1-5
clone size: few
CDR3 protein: CASMETGNQPQHF
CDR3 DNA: TGTGCCAGTATGGAGACAGGGAATCAGCCCCAGCATTTT

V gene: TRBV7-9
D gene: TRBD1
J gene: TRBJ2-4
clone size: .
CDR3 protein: CASSALRTGASDIQYF
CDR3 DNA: TGTGCCAGCAGCGCCTTACGGACAGGGGCCTCGGACATTCAGTACTTC

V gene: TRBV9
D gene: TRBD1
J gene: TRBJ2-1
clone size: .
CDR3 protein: CASSYSDRELNNEQFF
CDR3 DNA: TGTGCCAGCAGCTATAGCGACAGGGAACTTAACAATGAGCAGTTCTTC

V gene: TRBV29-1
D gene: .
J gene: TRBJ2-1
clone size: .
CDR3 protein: CSVEEKDNEQFF
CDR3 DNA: TGCAGCGTTGAAGAGAAGGACAATGAGCAGTTCTTC

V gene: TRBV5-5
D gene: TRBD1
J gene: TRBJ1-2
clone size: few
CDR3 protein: CASRLEGGDYGYTF
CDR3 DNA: TGTGCCAGCAGACTCGAAGGGGGCGACTATGGCTACACCTTC

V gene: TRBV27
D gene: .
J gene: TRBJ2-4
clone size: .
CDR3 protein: CASSDSKNIQYF
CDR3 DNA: TGTGCCAGCAGCGACAGTAAAAACATTCAGTACTTC

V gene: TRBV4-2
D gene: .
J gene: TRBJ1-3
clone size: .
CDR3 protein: CASSQEGPSGNTIYF
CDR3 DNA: TGTGCCAGCAGCCAAGAAGGCCCCTCTGGAAACACCATATATTTT

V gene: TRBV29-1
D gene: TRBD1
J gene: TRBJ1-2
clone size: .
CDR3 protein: CSVAFPGQGIYGYTF
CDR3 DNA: TGCAGCGTTGCTTTTCCAGGACAGGGTATCTATGGCTACACCTTC

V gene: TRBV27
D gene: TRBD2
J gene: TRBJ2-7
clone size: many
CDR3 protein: CASSLTTSLAGSFGEQYF
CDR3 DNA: TGTGCCAGCAGTCTAACAACCTCCTTAGCGGGGAGTTTTGGCGAGCAGTACTTC

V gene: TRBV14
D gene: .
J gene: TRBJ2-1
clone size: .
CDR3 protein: CASSLRTPPMVEQFF
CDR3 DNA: TGTGCCAGCAGCCTCAGGACTCCGCCTATGGTGGAGCAGTTCTTC